These 14 T cell receptor beta chains originate from one sample sequenced in a study of T cells in Graves' hyperthyroidism and ophthalmopathy. Amplification of TCR beta CDR3 regions was performed using RNA transcripts as template. During a first-round RT-PCR of the TCR CDR3, the HTBI primer set was used. TCRdb reprocessed the multiplex PCR reads via MiXCR and lists one record per CDR3 protein. Of 400,000 to 600,000 distinct CDR3 sequences listed, 20% to 25% are singletons. The sample was blood. These TCRs come from a man younger than 35 with Graves' hyperthyroidism.

This clonotype came up many times. This CDR3 is CASSLVAGGGYEQYF. The CDR3 DNA sequence: TGTGCCAGCAGCTTAGTCGCAGGGGGCGGGTACGAGCAGTACTTC. The chain uses TRBV7-2 and TRBJ2-7; 8 nucleotides match TRBD1. Germline V gene data show CDR1 as SGHTA and CDR2 as FQGNSA. The CDR3 runs 15 residues. Trimming cost V 1 base and J 4 bases; bases outside gene matches: 6.

This clonotype was picked up many times. The chain links TRBV7-8 to TRBJ2-7; 9 bases are shared with TRBD1. The CDR3 covers 14 residues. Germline assignment: CDR1 SGHVS and CDR2 FQNEAQ. J was trimmed by 4 bases and V by 5 bases; bases with no gene match: 6. DNA of the CDR3: TGTGCCAGCAGCACCCGGGACAGGGCTTACGAGCAGTACTTC. It specifies CASSTRDRAYEQYF.

The rearrangement links TRBV18 to TRBJ1-2, with TRBD1 as a possible D gene (5 bases). The V end lost 5 bases, the J end lost 4 bases, and 14 bases lay between the germline ends. There are 14 residues in the CDR3. CDR1 is KGHSH and CDR2 is LQKENI in the germline V gene. CDR3 in amino acids: CASSFQDTLYGYTF. The CDR3 nucleotides read TGTGCCAGCTCATTTCAGGACACCCTCTATGGCTACACCTTC.

In its sample, this clonotype was seen many times. The V gene is TRBV6-1, the J gene TRBJ2-7, with TRBD1 matching 10 bases. The CDR3 consists of 15 residues. Trimming cost V 6 bases and J 0 bases; bases outside gene matches: 5. From germline, CDR1 is MNHNS and CDR2 SASEGT. DNA for the CDR3: TGTGCCAGCAGAGCCAGACAGGGGGCCTCCTACGAGCAGTACTTC. Protein: CASRARQGASYEQYF.

This clonotype was counted ten times or more. The CDR3 protein is CASSETSGANVLTF. Here the CDR3 DNA reads TGTGCCAGCAGTGAAACGTCTGGGGCCAACGTCCTGACTTTC. The chain links TRBV2 to TRBJ2-6; no clear D. Germline-derived CDR1 and CDR2 are SNHLY and FYNNEI. V was cut by 2 bases and J by 1 base, with 3 bases left in between. This CDR3 is 14 amino acids long.

This clonotype was counted at least ten times. The CDR3 is CASRTSGDQETQYF. In DNA, the CDR3 is TGTGCCAGCAGAACTAGCGGGGACCAAGAGACCCAGTACTTC. The V gene is TRBV2, the J gene TRBJ2-5; 10 bases are shared with TRBD2. The CDR3 length is 14 residues. V was pared by 6 bases and J by 0 bases, with 1 base of the junction left unmatched. CDR1 is SNHLY and CDR2 is FYNNEI in the germline V gene.

As regards this clonotype: One end of the junction fails to match germline, which may point to a read error. The rearrangement uses TRBV4-1 and TRBJ1-2; 11 bases align to TRBD1. This CDR3 region has 16 residues. The V gene's germline CDR1 is MGHRA and CDR2 YSYEKL. CDR3 region: CASNQPGQGGAGGYTF. The CDR3 coding sequence is TGCGCCAGCAACCAACCGGGACAGGGGGGAGCGGGCGGCTACACCTTC.

As regards this clonotype: A read error may account for a junction end that differs from germline. The chain links TRBV6-5 to TRBJ2-5, with TRBD2 matching over 7 bases. The germline CDR1 and CDR2 sequences are MNHEY and SVGAGI. This CDR3 region has 15 residues. CDR3 coding DNA: TGTGTCAGCAGTTACGGACTCGGGGGGTTAGAGACCCAGGACTTC. Residues: CVSSYGLGGLETQDF.

This clonotype has ten or more counts. The CDR3 sequence is CASPGTGNVHGGYEQYF. The CDR3 coding sequence is TGTGCCAGCCCGGGGACAGGGAATGTGCATGGAGGTTACGAGCAGTACTTC. J is TRBJ2-7 and V is TRBV6-5; 9 bases align to TRBD1. Unmatched junction bases numbered 18, after V lost 8 bases and J lost 4 bases. CDR3 length equals 17 residues. CDR1 is MNHEY and CDR2 is SVGAGI in the germline V gene.

This clonotype has at least ten counts. V gene TRBV6-5 combines with J gene TRBJ2-5; no clear D gene. V lost 4 bases, J lost 7 bases, and 19 bases lay in between. CDR1 and CDR2 from the germline V gene are MNHEY and SVGAGI. The CDR3 is 15 residues long. The DNA of the CDR3 is TGTGCCAGCAGTTCCCTAGAGCCGCGGCGGTCGACCCAGTACTTC. Translation gives CASSSLEPRRSTQYF.

This clonotype was recorded many times. The chain carries TRBV2 and TRBJ1-5; unclear D gene. The CDR3 extends over 13 amino acids. Trimming removed 1 base from V and 6 bases from J, with 7 bases in between. Germline CDR1 reads SNHLY; CDR2 reads FYNNEI. CDR3 nucleotides: TGTGCCAGCAGTGAAGTTGAGAGTCAGCCCCAGCATTTT. Its translation is CASSEVESQPQHF.

Ten or more counts support this clonotype. The chain has TRBV25-1 and TRBJ2-7; the D is unclear. The CDR3 is 14 amino acids. Germline V CDR1 and CDR2: MGHDK, SYGVNS. Trimming cost V 1 base and J 0 bases, with 7 bases left between them. CDR3 DNA sequence: TGTGCCAGCAGTGAATCGGGCCTCTCCTACGAGCAGTACTTC. Amino acid sequence: CASSESGLSYEQYF.

This clonotype was recorded a few times. This chain links TRBV11-2 with TRBJ1-5; D ambiguous. The CDR3 contains 13 residues. The V end lost 1 base, the J end lost 10 bases, and 11 bases lay between the germline ends. Per germline, CDR1 SGHAT and CDR2 FQNNGV. CDR3: CASSLGGPAPQHF. The CDR3 nucleotides are TGTGCCAGCAGCTTAGGCGGACCAGCTCCCCAGCATTTT.

Worth noting for this clonotype: No DNA is shown, since the ends of the CDR3 on it are uncertain; the CDR3 is the one TCRdb lists. The chain links TRBV14 to TRBJ1-1. The CDR3 spans 14 residues, counting both ends. Looked up from germline, CDR1 is SGHDN and CDR2 is FVKESK. The CDR3 is CASSQWGLGTEACF.